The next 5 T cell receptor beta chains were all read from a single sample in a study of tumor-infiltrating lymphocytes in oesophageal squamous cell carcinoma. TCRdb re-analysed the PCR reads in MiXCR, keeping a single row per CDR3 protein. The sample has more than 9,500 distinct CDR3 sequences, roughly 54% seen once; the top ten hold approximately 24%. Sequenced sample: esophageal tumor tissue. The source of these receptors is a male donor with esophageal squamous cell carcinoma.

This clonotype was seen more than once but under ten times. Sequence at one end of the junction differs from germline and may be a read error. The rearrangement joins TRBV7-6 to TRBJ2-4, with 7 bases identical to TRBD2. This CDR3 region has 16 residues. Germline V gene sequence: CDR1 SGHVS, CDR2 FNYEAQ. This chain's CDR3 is CASSLSGRDYNSPLHF. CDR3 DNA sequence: TGTGCCAGCAGCTTATCGGGACGGGACTATAATTCACCCCTCCACTTC.

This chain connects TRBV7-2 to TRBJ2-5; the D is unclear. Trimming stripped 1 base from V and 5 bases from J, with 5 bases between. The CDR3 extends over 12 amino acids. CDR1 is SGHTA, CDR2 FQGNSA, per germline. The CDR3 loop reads CASSLGRETQYF. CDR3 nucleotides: TGTGCCAGCAGCTTAGGGCGGGAGACCCAGTACTTC.

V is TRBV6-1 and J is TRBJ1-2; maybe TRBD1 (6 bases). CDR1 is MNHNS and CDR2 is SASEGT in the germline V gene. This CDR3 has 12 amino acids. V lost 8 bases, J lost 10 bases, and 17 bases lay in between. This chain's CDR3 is CASEGGLGVYTF. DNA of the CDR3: TGTGCCAGCGAGGGGGGGTTGGGTGTCTACACCTTC.

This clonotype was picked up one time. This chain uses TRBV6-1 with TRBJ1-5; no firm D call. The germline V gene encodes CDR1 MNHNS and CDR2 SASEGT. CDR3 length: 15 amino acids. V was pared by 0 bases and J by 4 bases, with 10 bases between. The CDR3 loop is CASSEAGGLNQPQHF. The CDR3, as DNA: TGTGCCAGCAGTGAAGCAGGAGGGCTTAATCAGCCCCAGCATTTT.

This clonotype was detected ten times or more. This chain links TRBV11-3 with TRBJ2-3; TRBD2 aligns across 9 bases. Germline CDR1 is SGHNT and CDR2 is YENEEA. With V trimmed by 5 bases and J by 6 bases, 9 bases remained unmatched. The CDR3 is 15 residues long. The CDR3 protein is CASSPVPGLADTQYF. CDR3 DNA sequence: TGTGCCAGCAGCCCAGTCCCGGGACTAGCTGATACGCAGTATTTT.